This T cell receptor beta chain originates from a study of vaccination effects on CD4 cells after COVID-19. Study-wide findings and caveats: Late in the post-vaccination period, infection-induced and vaccine-induced clones underwent marked clonal contraction.

The CDR3 runs to 17 residues. Germline values: CDR1 KGHSH, CDR2 LQKENI. Trimming removed 2 bases from V and 1 base from J, with 15 bases in between. The table came from immunoSEQ multiplex PCR; TCRdb's copy has only in-frame clones and leaves some out. Of fewer than 25,000 clones listed, about 74% were seen once; the top ten hold under 13%. After expansion with viral peptide pools in the ViraFEST assay, antigen-specific CD4+ T cells were sequenced. After less than 11 days in culture, the CD4+ T cells were isolated. All vaccine recipients tested negative for nucleocapsid antibodies and had never contracted SARS-CoV-2 infection. PBMC cultures contained two million cells per well, about 10 IU/ml IL-2 and around 9.9 ug/ml peptides. A note on this clone: Its antigen is unknown.

The sample in question was CD4+ T cells from PBMCs cultured with HCoV-NL63 spike peptides, obtained before COVID-19 vaccination. V is TRBV18 and J is TRBJ1-5; D is undetermined. This receptor was identified in a human donor who received a COVID-19 vaccine. CDR3 nucleotide sequence: TGTGCCAGCTCACCAATACCCCCGGGGAGGAGCAATCAGCCCCAGCATTTT. Amino acid sequence: CASSPIPPGRSNQPQHF.